The rows below give T cell receptor beta chains drawn from one sample of a study of OX40 agonist ivuxolimab in advanced cancers. Measured with immunoSEQ multiplex PCR; TCRdb has only the in-frame clones, and not every one. In the table there are 55,000 to 90,000 clones, 70% to 90% of which are singletons. The sample here was CD4+ or CD8+ T cells sorted from blood, taken in a trial of the OX40 agonist ivuxolimab. The receptors were gathered from an adult with an advanced solid tumor such as melanoma, head and neck, liver or kidney cancer. Each CDR3 is given without its conserved first and last residue. The order of the fields is J gene, D gene, V gene, CDR3 protein. The D gene is left open where the match is weak.

TRBJ1-6 | NA | TRBV5-6 | ASSFMHSPLH
TRBJ1-2 | NA | TRBV4-2 | ASSQDYQAGYGYT
TRBJ2-2 | NA | TRBV5-1 | ASSLDPLGNTGELF
TRBJ2-2 | NA | TRBV5-1 | ASSPGQFSTGELF
TRBJ2-7 | NA | TRBV11-2 | ASSSSRGRYEQY
TRBJ2-2 | NA | TRBV6-6 | ASRGESETGELF
TRBJ2-2 | NA | TRBV2 | ASNIHTGELF
TRBJ2-1 | NA | TRBV4-1 | ASSPGTYNEQF
TRBJ2-1 | NA | TRBV7-8 | ASSPRGGQF
TRBJ2-5 | TRBD2 | TRBV7-7 | ASSLGSGGAGETQY
TRBJ2-1 | NA | TRBV11-1 | ASSLDTRPHEQF
TRBJ2-5 | TRBD1 | TRBV9 | ASSAQFSRDRGLETQY
TRBJ2-5 | NA | TRBV7-6 | ASSPGVGQETQY
TRBJ2-3 | NA | TRBV7-8 | ASTMSLSATTDTQY
TRBJ2-1 | NA | TRBV9 | ASSVDYNEQF
TRBJ2-5 | NA | TRBV11-2 | ASSLVRGSGETQY
TRBJ2-1 | NA | TRBV7-9 | ASSQERANEQF
TRBJ2-3 | NA | TRBV5-1 | ASSLSYGYTDTQY
TRBJ2-7 | NA | TRBV27 | ASSLFGTSYEQY
TRBJ2-1 | NA | TRBV7-6 | ASSLRGGSSGVYNEQF
TRBJ1-4 | TRBD1 | TRBV27 | ASSGTGFNEKLF
TRBJ1-2 | TRBD1 | TRBV11-1 | ASSYDRANYGYT
TRBJ2-1 | NA | TRBV28 | ASSLSIGSGNEQF
TRBJ1-1 | NA | TRBV4-2 | ASSLGAGSAEAF
TRBJ1-2 | NA | TRBV9 | ASSTRLGGGFYGYT
TRBJ2-1 | TRBD1 | TRBV11-2 | ASSLGGTGAPHEQF
TRBJ2-7 | NA | TRBV30 | AWLTREYEQY
TRBJ1-5 | TRBD1 | TRBV18 | ASSPQGARNQPQH
TRBJ1-2 | TRBD1 | TRBV5-1 | ASSSGRDRRPQNYGYT
TRBJ2-5 | TRBD1 | TRBV13 | ASRGTGVGRQETQY
TRBJ2-4 | TRBD2 | TRBV5-1 | ASSFQRGAKNIQY
TRBJ1-4 | NA | TRBV2 | ASSDLRMSNEKLF
TRBJ1-1 | NA | TRBV5-4 | ASSQRWRTEAF
TRBJ2-1 | NA | TRBV6-1 | ASSPRQDNEQF
TRBJ2-6 | NA | TRBV6-5 | ASTHSGGANVLT
TRBJ2-3 | NA | TRBV5-1 | ASSLNTDTQY
TRBJ2-1 | NA | TRBV18 | ASSPTRNHEQF
TRBJ2-5 | TRBD1 | TRBV19 | ASSSRQGIQETQY
TRBJ2-3 | NA | TRBV11-3 | ASSSRTDTQY
TRBJ1-5 | TRBD1 | TRBV5-1 | ASSLETGDPNQPQH
TRBJ2-7 | NA | TRBV7-2 | ASSLGRKSSYEQY
TRBJ2-7 | TRBD2 | TRBV6-5 | ASSSRPGGEQY
TRBJ2-7 | NA | TRBV18 | ASSLTAYEQY
TRBJ1-5 | NA | TRBV6-6 | ASSPLLVGNQPQH
TRBJ1-5 | NA | TRBV27 | ASNAQGNQPQH
TRBJ2-2 | NA | TRBV5-1 | ASSLAQTNTGELF
TRBJ1-5 | NA | TRBV19 | ASSIGGAMGQPQH
TRBJ2-5 | TRBD2 | TRBV15 | ATSRGGGRGAQETQY
TRBJ2-5 | TRBD2 | TRBV6-1 | ASLGGVQETQY
TRBJ1-4 | NA | TRBV5-1 | ASSFGTKGLANEKLF
TRBJ2-5 | TRBD2 | TRBV7-7 | ASSLAGEGETQY
TRBJ2-6 | TRBD1 | TRBV19 | ASNPTGASSGANVLT
TRBJ1-5 | NA | TRBV6-5 | ASDMGRSNQPQH
TRBJ2-5 | TRBD1 | TRBV6-1 | ASSAGQGVLETQY
TRBJ1-1 | NA | TRBV6-1 | ASQFGGREGAF
TRBJ1-6 | TRBD1 | TRBV5-1 | ASSLEQGAGSPLH
TRBJ1-2 | NA | TRBV7-9 | ASSLAGDANYGYT
TRBJ1-5 | TRBD1 | TRBV29-1 | SVSGGDQPQH
TRBJ2-6 | NA | TRBV4-2 | ASSTRAPGANVLT
TRBJ2-7 | TRBD1 | TRBV6-4 | ASIVRGRVYEQY